These T cell receptor beta chains were read from a single sample in a study of blood T cell repertoires in COVID-19. Libraries were prepared by immunoSEQ multiplex PCR; TCRdb keeps only in-frame clonotypes and omits some of them. Found here are approximately 400,000 clones, more than 65% of them singletons; the top ten hold 1.1%. The sequencing input was peripheral blood. The receptors here all came from a human donor with acute or convalescent COVID-19. The donor label of this sample is uncertain. CDR3s include the opening cysteine and the closing phenylalanine or tryptophan. A D gene is named only where the DNA matches it firmly. Clone size is not always given. Where it is, it says once, few, many or a class for expanded clones.

j_call d_call v_call clone_size cdr3_aa cdr3_nt
TRBJ2-1 - TRBV18 - CASSRLDDEQFF TGTGCCAGCTCCCGACTAGATGATGAGCAGTTCTTC
TRBJ2-5 TRBD2 TRBV3-1/TRBV3-2 - CASTPRTSGGETQYF TGTGCCAGCACCCCTCGGACTAGCGGGGGAGAGACCCAGTACTTC
TRBJ1-2 - TRBV29-1 - CSVVGGTNYGYTF TGCAGCGTTGTGGGGGGGACTAACTATGGCTACACCTTC
TRBJ1-1 - TRBV18 - CASSPLRGDAEAFF TGTGCCAGCTCACCGTTAAGGGGTGACGCTGAAGCTTTCTTT
TRBJ1-2 - TRBV18 - CASSPMPGGDGYTF TGTGCCAGCTCACCGATGCCGGGGGGCGATGGCTACACCTTC
TRBJ2-3 - TRBV11-3 - CASSPSRGALAQYF TGTGCCAGCAGCCCGAGTCGGGGGGCCCTGGCTCAGTATTTT
TRBJ1-6 TRBD1 TRBV3-1/TRBV3-2 - CASSQGGLVDRRNSPLHF TGTGCCAGCAGCCAAGGGGGCCTGGTGGACAGGAGAAATTCACCCCTCCACTTT
TRBJ1-2 - TRBV2 few CASSLGHYGYTF TGTGCCAGCAGTTTGGGGCACTATGGCTACACCTTC
TRBJ1-1 TRBD1 TRBV7-9 few CASRPGTGASEAFF TGTGCCAGCAGACCAGGGACAGGAGCAAGTGAAGCTTTCTTT
TRBJ2-7 - TRBV20-1 - CSARKQGEQYF TGCAGTGCCAGAAAACAGGGCGAGCAGTACTTC
TRBJ2-1 TRBD1 TRBV6-4 - CASSRRTGVGNEQFF TGTGCCAGCAGTCGACGGACAGGGGTTGGCAATGAGCAGTTCTTC
TRBJ2-1 TRBD2 TRBV5-5 - CASSLARLAGRNEQFF TGTGCCAGCAGCTTGGCCCGACTAGCGGGCCGGAATGAGCAGTTCTTC
TRBJ1-2 - TRBV4-1 - CASEGANGYTF TGCGCCAGCGAAGGGGCAAATGGCTACACCTTC
TRBJ2-1 TRBD2 TRBV3-1/TRBV3-2 - CASSPGSGRVDNEQFF TGTGCCAGCAGCCCCGGTAGCGGGAGGGTCGACAATGAGCAGTTCTTC
TRBJ2-4 TRBD1 TRBV2 - CASSRDRGLDIQYF TGTGCCAGCAGCCGGGACAGGGGGCTGGACATTCAGTACTTC
TRBJ2-3 TRBD1 TRBV7-9 - CASSKGDSDTDTQYF TGTGCCAGCAGCAAAGGGGACAGCGACACAGATACGCAGTATTTT
TRBJ1-2 TRBD1 TRBV5-1 - CASSGPGQGDYGYTF TGCGCCAGCAGCGGTCCGGGACAGGGTGACTATGGCTACACCTTC
TRBJ1-4 - TRBV11-2 - CASSRIPQGLSEKLFF TGTGCCAGCAGCCGTATCCCACAGGGCCTGAGTGAAAAACTGTTTTTT
TRBJ2-1 TRBD2 TRBV7-8 - CASSSYPTSGEYNEQFF TGTGCCAGCAGCTCCTACCCGACTAGCGGCGAATACAATGAGCAGTTCTTC
TRBJ1-3 - TRBV28 - CASSLGGSSGNTIYF TGTGCCAGCAGTTTAGGGGGCTCCTCTGGAAACACCATATATTTT
TRBJ1-1 - TRBV6-5 - CASSRLWAGGTEAFF TGTGCCAGCAGTCGGTTATGGGCCGGGGGGACTGAAGCTTTCTTT
TRBJ1-1 TRBD1 TRBV7-6 - CASSPGPGQGNTEAFF TGTGCCAGCAGCCCAGGCCCCGGACAGGGGAACACTGAAGCTTTCTTT
TRBJ1-3 - TRBV6-5 - CASSSNQVSGNTIYF TGTGCCAGCAGTTCCAACCAGGTGTCTGGAAACACCATATATTTT
TRBJ1-1 - TRBV7-9 - CASSLDGRGSDTEAFF TGTGCCAGCAGCTTAGATGGCCGGGGTTCGGACACTGAAGCTTTCTTT
TRBJ1-2 - TRBV30 - CAWSGGLRYGYTF TGTGCCTGGAGTGGGGGACTTCGCTATGGCTACACCTTC
TRBJ2-1 TRBD1 TRBV6-4 - CASSDYRGSNEQFF TGTGCCAGCAGTGACTACAGGGGGTCGAATGAGCAGTTCTTC
TRBJ1-2 - TRBV29-1 once CSVVAQSNYGYTF TGCAGCGTTGTAGCCCAATCTAACTATGGCTACACCTTC
TRBJ2-1 TRBD2 TRBV5-1 - CASSLGTLAVGDEQFF TGCGCCAGCAGCTTGGGGACTCTAGCGGTGGGCGATGAGCAGTTCTTC
TRBJ2-5 TRBD2 TRBV7-8 once CASSRVAGGLSETQYF TGTGCCAGCAGCCGAGTAGCGGGGGGGCTTTCGGAGACCCAGTACTTC
TRBJ1-2 TRBD1 TRBV11-2 few CASSPGTGASYGYTF TGTGCCAGCAGTCCCGGGACAGGGGCTAGCTATGGCTACACCTTC
TRBJ2-5 TRBD2 TRBV10-1 many CASSELREGLGETQYF TGCGCCAGCAGTGAGTTGCGGGAGGGATTAGGGGAGACCCAGTACTTC
TRBJ1-2 - TRBV14 - CASSRGGNGLSGYTF TGTGCCAGCAGCAGGGGAGGGAACGGACTGAGTGGCTACACCTTC
TRBJ2-7 - TRBV6-5 - CASSTPRFGSYEQYF TGTGCCAGCAGTACCCCGAGGTTCGGCTCCTACGAGCAGTACTTC
TRBJ2-7 - TRBV19 - CASSGSYEQYF TGTGCCAGTTCAGGGTCCTACGAGCAGTACTTC
TRBJ1-2 - TRBV2 - CASKKGDRYGYTF TGTGCCAGCAAGAAGGGAGACCGCTATGGCTACACCTTC
TRBJ2-7 TRBD2 TRBV11-2 - CASSLLPGLAEGGSYEQYF TGTGCCAGCAGCTTACTCCCGGGACTAGCGGAGGGGGGATCCTACGAGCAGTACTTC
TRBJ2-1 TRBD2 TRBV7-8 - CASSTERGGVNEQFF TGTGCCAGCAGCACGGAGCGGGGGGGCGTTAATGAGCAGTTCTTC
TRBJ1-4 - TRBV10-3 - CAISLGPGGNEKLFF TGTGCCATCAGCTTAGGGCCGGGGGGCAATGAAAAACTGTTTTTT
TRBJ2-1 TRBD2 TRBV7-9 once CASSLGGARKIF TGTGCCAGCAGCCTCGGGGGGGCCCGAAAGATCTTC
TRBJ2-1 TRBD2 TRBV19 - CASRLAGGPHEQFF TGTGCCAGTAGGTTAGCGGGAGGGCCCCATGAGCAGTTCTTC